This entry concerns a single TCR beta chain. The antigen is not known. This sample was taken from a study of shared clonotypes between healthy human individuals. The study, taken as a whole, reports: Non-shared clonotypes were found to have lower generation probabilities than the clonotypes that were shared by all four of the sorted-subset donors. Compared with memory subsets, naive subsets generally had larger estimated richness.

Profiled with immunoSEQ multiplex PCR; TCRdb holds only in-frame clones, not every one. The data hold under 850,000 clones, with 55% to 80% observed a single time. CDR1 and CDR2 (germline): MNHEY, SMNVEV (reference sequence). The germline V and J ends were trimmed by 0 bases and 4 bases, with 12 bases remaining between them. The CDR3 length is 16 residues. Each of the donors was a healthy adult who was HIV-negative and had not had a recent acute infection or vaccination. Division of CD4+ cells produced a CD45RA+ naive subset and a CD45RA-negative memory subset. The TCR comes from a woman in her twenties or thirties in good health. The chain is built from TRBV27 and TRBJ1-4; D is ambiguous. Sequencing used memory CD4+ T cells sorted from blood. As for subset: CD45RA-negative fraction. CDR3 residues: CASSLSPSVVNEKLFF. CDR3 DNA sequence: TGTGCCAGCAGTTTATCTCCCAGTGTAGTTAATGAAAAACTGTTTTTT.